This T cell receptor beta chain is from a study of shared clonotypes between healthy human individuals. The run depth of the assay was deep. Each subset's genomic DNA was shared equally among a number of immunoSEQ plates. Assay: immunoSEQ multiplex PCR; the TCRdb copy retains only in-frame clones and omits some. The sample gives 2 million to 3 million clones, 93% of which show up once; about 0.34% is in the top ten. This clone was seen once. The antigen remains undetermined. Other nucleotide sequences from this sample produce the same CDR3. Whole-study findings and limits: On the whole, naive subsets had larger estimated richness than memory subsets had.

The CDR3 runs to 13 residues. The V gene end was trimmed by 4 bases and the J gene end by 3 bases; junction bases not matched to a gene: 3. Per germline, CDR1 SGHNT and CDR2 YYREEE (reference sequence). The sequence came from a man between 18 and 35 years old in good health. Some clones in this sample may be carry-over from other donors' samples. The chain carries TRBV5-4 and TRBJ1-2, with 7 bases matching TRBD1. Sequencing was done on a sample of naive CD4+ T cells from PBMCs. Subset given: CD45RA+ positively selected. This CDR3 is CASSPGQDYGYTF. The DNA of the CDR3 is TGTGCCAGCAGCCCAGGACAGGACTATGGCTACACCTTC. Full variable domain (remainder filled in from reference TRBV5-4 and TRBJ1-2): ETGVTQSPTHLIKTRGQQVTLRCSSQSGHNTVSWYQQALGQGPQFIFQYYREEENGRGNFPPRFSGLQFPNYSSELNVNALELDDSALYLCASSPGQDYGYTFGSGTRLTVV.